Shown below are 23 T cell receptor beta chains from a single sample sequenced in a study of lymphopenia after photon versus proton radiotherapy. Using immunoSEQ multiplex PCR, the repertoire was profiled, and TCRdb retains in-frame clones only, with some absent. The sample consists of about 53,000 clones, more than 70% of them appearing once. The sequencing used peripheral blood, collected from a patient treated with photon-based radiotherapy. Receptor source: a man in his fifties with gastric cancer.

V gene TRBV6-1 combines with J gene TRBJ2-7, with D perhaps matching TRBD1 (5 bases). The CDR3 length is 12 residues. From germline, CDR1 is MNHNS and CDR2 SASEGT. The ends were cut back, 2 bases at V and 7 bases at J, with 9 bases in the middle. The CDR3 loop reads CASSENRWEQYF. The CDR3 bases are TGTGCCAGCAGTGAAAACAGGTGGGAGCAGTACTTC.

The chain has TRBV19 and TRBJ1-2; D possibly corresponds to TRBD1 (5 bases). Trimming left V 6 bases short and J 8 bases short, with 25 bases between. There are 16 residues in the CDR3. Germline CDR1 and CDR2: LNHDA and SQIVND (reference sequence). CDR3 sequence: CASRRGAGTKEDGYTF. CDR3 nucleotides: TGTGCCAGTAGACGAGGAGCCGGGACGAAAGAGGACGGCTACACCTTC. Full variable domain (rest looked up from reference TRBV19 and TRBJ1-2): DGGITQSPKYLFRKEGQNVTLSCEQNLNHDAMYWYRQDPGQGLRLIYYSQIVNDFQKGDIAEGYSVSREKKESFPLTVTSAQKNPTAFYLCASRRGAGTKEDGYTFGSGTRLTVV.

The V and J genes are TRBV14 and TRBJ2-1, with TRBD1 identical over 7 bases. The CDR3 sequence is 17 residues long. Germline V gives CDR1 SGHDN, CDR2 FVKESK. J was trimmed by 2 bases and V by 2 bases; bases with no gene match: 9. This chain's CDR3 is CASSQRTGAPAYNEQFF. The DNA of the CDR3 is TGTGCCAGCAGCCAACGCACAGGGGCCCCTGCCTACAATGAGCAGTTCTTC.

The V gene is TRBV30, the J gene TRBJ2-5; TRBD2 might be the D (5 bases). The J call is uncertain, as TRBJ2-7 better fits the DNA end. The CDR3 loop spans 11 amino acids. Germline V gene lookup returns CDR1 GTSNPN and CDR2 SVGIG (reference sequence). CDR3 sequence: CAWGRNHEQYF. CDR3 in DNA: TGTGCCTGGGGGAGAAACCACGAGCAGTACTTC.

The chain combines TRBV7-2 with TRBJ2-2, with D possibly TRBD1 on 7 matching bases. Germline CDR1 and CDR2: SGHTA and FQGNSA. V was shortened by 10 bases and J by 2 bases, with 20 bases between the two germline ends. The CDR3 spans 16 residues. The CDR3 coding sequence is TGTGCCATCCCCGGGCAGGGGGGCCTAAACACCGGGGAGCTGTTTTTT. This gives the protein CAIPGQGGLNTGELFF. The full variable domain, completed using reference TRBV7-2 and TRBJ2-2, is GAGVSQSPSNKVTEKGKDVELRCDPISGHTALYWYRQSLGQGLEFLIYFQGNSAPDKSGLPSDRFSAERTGGSVSTLTIQRTQQEDSAVYLCAIPGQGGLNTGELFFGEGSRLTVL.

This rearrangement joins TRBV14 to TRBJ2-2; D is perhaps TRBD1 (6 bases). The V and J ends lost 4 bases and 0 bases respectively, with 15 bases between them. The CDR3 runs 17 residues. Germline lookup yields CDR1 SGHDN and CDR2 FVKESK. CDR3 loop: CASSPPLGTPNTGELFF. The CDR3, as DNA: TGTGCCAGCAGCCCCCCCTTGGGGACACCGAACACCGGGGAGCTGTTTTTT. The complete variable domain, with remaining parts taken from reference TRBV14 and TRBJ2-2, reads EAGVTQFPSHSVIEKGQTVTLRCDPISGHDNLYWYRRVMGKEIKFLLHFVKESKQDESGMPNNRFLAERTGGTYSTLKVQPAELEDSGVYFCASSPPLGTPNTGELFFGEGSRLTVL.

The CDR3: CASSSNLGLAGGRNEQFF. The CDR3 DNA is TGTGCCAGCAGCTCAAACCTAGGACTAGCGGGAGGTAGGAATGAGCAGTTCTTC. The chain carries TRBV11-3 and TRBJ2-1; 14 positions agree with TRBD2. There are 18 residues in the CDR3. V gave up 4 bases and J gave up 7 bases; unmatched junction bases: 12. CDR1 SGHNT and CDR2 YENEEA come from the germline V gene. Full variable domain (outside the CDR3, taken from reference TRBV11-3 and TRBJ2-1): EAGVVQSPRYKIIEKKQPVAFWCNPISGHNTLYWYLQNLGQGPELLIRYENEEAVDDSQLPKDRFSAERLKGVDSTLKIQPAELGDSAVYLCASSSNLGLAGGRNEQFFGPGTRLTVL.

The chain combines TRBV7-8 with TRBJ2-1; TRBD2 might be the D (6 bases). The CDR3 is 15 residues long. In germline, CDR1 is SGHVS, CDR2 FQNEAQ. Trimming removed 0 bases from V and 2 bases from J, with 8 bases in between. CDR3: CASSLAGGTYNEQFF. The CDR3 DNA reads as TGTGCCAGCAGCTTAGCGGGAGGCACCTACAATGAGCAGTTCTTC.

This clone occurred many times. The chain couples TRBV7-9 to TRBJ1-2, with 7 nucleotides matching TRBD1. Germline V gives CDR1 SEHNR, CDR2 FQNEAQ (reference sequence). This CDR3 is built from 14 residues. The V gene end was trimmed by 1 base and the J gene end by 4 bases; junction bases not matched to a gene: 3. CDR3 nucleotide sequence: TGTGCCAGCAGCTTAGTAGACAGGGTCTATGGCTACACCTTC. Protein sequence: CASSLVDRVYGYTF.

In the case of this clone: The same CDR3 also results from other DNA sequences found in this sample. The chain joins TRBV6-6 to TRBJ2-7; 9 bases line up with TRBD1. The CDR3 runs 15 residues. J lost 0 bases, V lost 4 bases, and 4 bases had no gene match. The germline CDR1 and CDR2 sequences are MNHNY and SVGAGI (reference sequence). The CDR3 DNA reads as TGTGCCAGCAGTTCGGGGACAGGGAGCTCCTACGAGCAGTACTTC. Its protein is CASSSGTGSSYEQYF.

The chain recombines TRBV6-6 with TRBJ1-2; maybe TRBD1 (5 bases). V dropped 2 bases and J dropped 3 bases, with 7 bases sitting between them. This CDR3 has 13 residues. The germline CDR1 and CDR2 sequences are MNHNY and SVGAGI (reference sequence). CDR3: CASSYGGDYGYTF. The CDR3 DNA is TGTGCCAGCAGTTACGGGGGGGACTATGGCTACACCTTC.

The chain has TRBV7-6 and TRBJ2-1; tentatively, D is TRBD2 (6 bases). Trimming took 2 bases from V and 7 from J, leaving 18 bases between them. The CDR3 totals 16 residues. Per germline, CDR1 SGHVS and CDR2 FNYEAQ. CDR3 region: CASSLMTGEVRNEQFF. CDR3 in DNA: TGTGCCAGCAGCTTAATGACGGGGGAGGTTAGGAATGAGCAGTTCTTC.

This clone has a handful of counts. The chain links TRBV7-9 to TRBJ2-3, with 8 bases identical to TRBD2. J was trimmed by 4 bases and V by 5 bases; bases with no gene match: 5. Germline V CDR1 and CDR2: SEHNR, FQNEAQ (reference sequence). The CDR3 sequence is 14 residues long. The CDR3 sequence is CASSLGLAADTQYF. The CDR3 DNA is TGTGCCAGCAGCCTCGGACTAGCAGCAGATACGCAGTATTTT.

The chain recombines TRBV5-1 with TRBJ2-7; 10 bases line up with TRBD1. The V and J ends lost 4 bases and 3 bases, in that order; junction bases with no gene match: 4. Germline values: CDR1 SGHRS, CDR2 YFSETQ. The CDR3 totals 14 residues. The CDR3 reads CASSPRDRGYEQYF. CDR3 bases: TGCGCCAGCAGCCCGAGGGACAGGGGCTACGAGCAGTACTTC. The whole variable domain, remainder taken from reference TRBV5-1 and TRBJ2-7, is KAGVTQTPRYLIKTRGQQVTLSCSPISGHRSVSWYQQTPGQGLQFLFEYFSETQRNKGNFPGRFSGRQFSNSRSEMNVSTLELGDSALYLCASSPRDRGYEQYFGPGTRLTVT.

The CDR3 coding sequence is TGCGCCAGCAGCTTGAACCGGCAGCACTACGAGCAGTACTTC. This gives the protein CASSLNRQHYEQYF. The chain uses TRBV5-1 and TRBJ2-7; no firm D call. V was clipped by 1 base and J by 3 bases, with 11 bases between them. Germline V CDR1 and CDR2: SGHRS, YFSETQ. This CDR3 region has 14 residues.

The rearrangement links TRBV18 to TRBJ1-3, with D hard to call. In germline, CDR1 is KGHSH, CDR2 LQKENI. V was shortened by 5 bases and J by 0 bases, with 14 bases between the two germline ends. The CDR3 is 16 amino acids. The CDR3 here is CASSLYGRSSGNTIYF. CDR3 DNA: TGTGCCAGCTCATTATATGGCCGAAGCTCTGGAAACACCATATATTTT. Complete variable domain (other parts from reference TRBV18 and TRBJ1-3): NAGVMQNPRHLVRRRGQEARLRCSPMKGHSHVYWYRQLPEEGLKFMVYLQKENIIDESGMPKERFSAEFPKEGPSILRIQQVVRGDSAAYFCASSLYGRSSGNTIYFGEGSWLTVV.

J is TRBJ2-7 and V is TRBV27; 7 bases are a match to TRBD2. The CDR3 consists of 16 residues. With V trimmed by 2 bases and J by 3 bases, 10 bases remained unmatched. Germline CDR1 and CDR2: MNHEY and SMNVEV (reference sequence). DNA for the CDR3: TGTGCCAGCAGTTTAGGGGCTAGCGGAAACTACTACGAGCAGTACTTC. Protein product: CASSLGASGNYYEQYF.

The V call is TRBV30, the J call TRBJ1-5, with 10 positions matching TRBD1. J lost 2 bases, V lost 0 bases, and 1 base had no gene match. CDR3 size: 15 residues. Germline CDR1 reads GTSNPN; CDR2 reads SVGIG (reference sequence). CDR3: CAWSVGTGGNQPQHF. CDR3 nucleotides: TGTGCCTGGAGTGTAGGGACAGGGGGCAATCAGCCCCAGCATTTT.

The table lists this clone with a few counts. The CDR3 loop reads CASSLLAGGHNEQFF. The DNA of the CDR3 is TGTGCCAGCAGCTTACTAGCGGGAGGCCACAATGAGCAGTTCTTC. This chain connects TRBV7-3 to TRBJ2-1; TRBD2 agrees at 11 bases. The germline V gene has CDR1 SGHTA and CDR2 FQGTGA. The ends lost 2 bases at V and 5 bases at J; junction bases unmatched: 2. The CDR3 spans 15 residues.

This clone was observed a handful of times. The rearrangement joins TRBV9 to TRBJ2-2; D uncertain. Trimming pared 4 bases from V and 0 bases from J, leaving 7 bases between. The CDR3 consists of 14 residues. Germline CDR1 SGDLS, CDR2 YYNGEE. The DNA of the CDR3 is TGTGCCAGCAGCACCCAATCGAACACCGGGGAGCTGTTTTTT. Encoded protein: CASSTQSNTGELFF.

This clone was counted only a few times. The rearrangement joins TRBV28 to TRBJ1-2; TRBD1 aligns across 7 bases. CDR3 length: 12 amino acids. Trimming took 5 bases from V and 8 from J; bases not matched to a gene: 5. From germline, CDR1 is MDHEN and CDR2 SYDVKM. The DNA for the CDR3 is TGTGCCAGCAGTAGACAGGGAAAGGGCTACACCTTC. It translates to CASSRQGKGYTF.

This chain connects TRBV14 to TRBJ2-3, with TRBD2 identical over 7 bases. The germline gives CDR1 SGHDN, CDR2 FVKESK. The CDR3 length is 12 residues. After removal of 6 bases from V and 5 bases from J, the junction contained 2 bases not matched to a gene. The DNA for the CDR3 is TGTGCCAGCAGGGGCGGGGGAGATACGCAGTATTTT. Translating it yields CASRGGGDTQYF.

This clone is medium-sized. The V gene is TRBV6-5, the J gene TRBJ2-1, with D perhaps assigned TRBD1 or TRBD2 (5 bases each). The CDR3 length is 14 residues. Germline V CDR1 and CDR2: MNHEY, SVGAGI. V was pared by 6 bases and J by 4 bases, with 13 bases between. CDR3 in amino acids: CASSNGAEYNEQFF. The CDR3 nucleotides read TGTGCCAGCAGCAACGGGGCAGAATACAATGAGCAGTTCTTC.